The 18 T cell receptor beta chains presented below share a single source sample, sequenced in a study of shared clonotypes between healthy human individuals. Naivety among CD8 cells was defined by CD45RO negativity and positive CCR7 selection, thereby excluding terminally differentiated effector memory CD45RA+ cells. TCRdb keeps only in-frame clones here, not all; method: immunoSEQ multiplex PCR. The sample holds around 2,000,000 clones, approximately 95% seen once. The source material was naive CD8+ T cells sorted from blood. The source of these receptors is a man in his late teens or twenties in good health.

The rearrangement uses TRBV27 and TRBJ1-1; D unresolved. The V gene lost 4 bases and the J gene lost 7 bases, with 10 bases spanning the gap. CDR1 is MNHEY, CDR2 SMNVEV, per germline (reference sequence). The CDR3 loop spans 12 amino acids. The chain's CDR3 is CASSSLLREAFF. The CDR3 coding sequence is TGTGCCAGCAGTTCCCTATTGCGTGAAGCTTTCTTT.

The chain couples TRBV5-1 to TRBJ2-7; D remains unclear. The ends were cut back, 1 base at V and 6 bases at J, with 8 bases in the middle. The CDR3 covers 12 residues. Germline-derived CDR1 and CDR2 are SGHRS and YFSETQ. CDR3 residues: CASSLYDGEQYF. CDR3 DNA sequence: TGCGCCAGCAGCTTGTACGACGGCGAGCAGTACTTC.

The gene calls are TRBV27 and TRBJ2-7; 11 bases align to TRBD2. CDR1 and CDR2 from the germline V gene are MNHEY and SMNVEV (reference sequence). V gave up 5 bases and J gave up 3 bases; unmatched junction bases: 6. CDR3 length: 15 residues. In nucleotides, the CDR3 is TGTGCCAGCAGTATCACTAGCGGGAGTGTCTACGAGCAGTACTTC. Its protein is CASSITSGSVYEQYF.

The genes are TRBV6-1 and TRBJ2-5; D call uncertain. The length of the CDR3 is 13 residues. V shed 4 bases and J shed 2 bases, with 8 bases lying between them. The germline V gene has CDR1 MNHNS and CDR2 SASEGT. The CDR3 loop is CASSVLEQETQYF. DNA of the CDR3: TGTGCCAGCAGTGTACTCGAACAAGAGACCCAGTACTTC.

The V call is TRBV29-1, the J call TRBJ1-2; D remains ambiguous. This CDR3 region has 13 residues. The V end lost 6 bases, the J end lost 4 bases, and 15 bases lay between the germline ends. Germline V gives CDR1 SQVTM, CDR2 ANQGSEA. CDR3 residues: CSVPDDASYGYTF. For the CDR3, the DNA is TGCAGCGTCCCGGACGATGCTTCCTATGGCTACACCTTC. Using reference TRBV29-1 and TRBJ1-2 for the parts outside the CDR3, the full variable domain is SAVISQKPSRDICQRGTSLTIQCQVDSQVTMMFWYRQQPGQSLTLIATANQGSEATYESGFVIDKFPISRPNLTFSTLTVSNMSPEDSSIYLCSVPDDASYGYTFGSGTRLTVV.

The chain uses TRBV9 and TRBJ1-4; 7 bases are a match to TRBD1. V shed 3 bases, J shed 12 bases, and the junction held 5 bases outside the gene matches. From germline, CDR1 is SGDLS and CDR2 YYNGEE. CDR3 size: 12 residues. CDR3 residues: CASSAQGEELFF. CDR3 bases: TGTGCCAGCAGCGCTCAGGGGGAGGAACTGTTTTTT.

This sequence joins TRBV2 and TRBJ1-2, with 7 bases fitting TRBD1. V shed 7 bases, J shed 0 bases, and the junction held 5 bases outside the gene matches. CDR1 and CDR2 (germline): SNHLY, FYNNEI. The CDR3 runs to 14 residues. CDR3 sequence reads: CASTNDRANYGYTF. The CDR3 DNA is TGTGCCAGCACCAACGACAGGGCTAACTATGGCTACACCTTC.

This chain links TRBV30 with TRBJ1-2; D might be TRBD1 (5 bases). V gave up 1 base and J gave up 8 bases, with 23 bases separating them. CDR1 is GTSNPN and CDR2 is SVGIG in the germline V gene (reference sequence). The CDR3 runs 16 residues. In nucleotides, the CDR3 is TGTGCCTGGAGTGAGCTGGGGACGGATGACATTTACGGCTACACCTTC. Translating gives CAWSELGTDDIYGYTF. Based on the CDR3 plus reference TRBV30 and TRBJ1-2, the full variable domain is SQTIHQWPATLVQPVGSPLSLECTVEGTSNPNLYWYRQAAGRGLQLLFYSVGIGQISSEVPQNLSASRPQDRQFILSSKKLLLSDSGFYLCAWSELGTDDIYGYTFGSGTRLTVV.

In DNA, the CDR3 is TGTGCCAGCACCCGCAGGGTTGGTTACAATGAGCAGTTCTTC. The encoded protein is CASTRRVGYNEQFF. This sequence joins TRBV4-2 and TRBJ2-1, with a tentative D call TRBD1 (5 bases). Germline assignment: CDR1 LGHNA and CDR2 YNFKEQ. The CDR3 runs to 14 residues. Trimming removed 7 bases from V and 4 bases from J, with 14 bases in between.

This CDR3 reads CAISEPRGNTGELFF. CDR3 coding DNA: TGTGCCATCAGTGAGCCCAGGGGGAACACCGGGGAGCTGTTTTTT. The rearrangement links TRBV10-3 to TRBJ2-2, with D perhaps matching TRBD1 (6 bases). V was cut by 2 bases and J by 1 base, with 8 bases left in between. Germline CDR1 reads ENHRY; CDR2 reads SYGVKD. The CDR3 is 15 residues long.

The V call is TRBV27, the J call TRBJ2-2, with 10 bases lining up with TRBD2. V gave up 4 bases and J gave up 7 bases; unmatched junction bases: 9. Germline lookup yields CDR1 MNHEY and CDR2 SMNVEV (reference sequence). This CDR3 has 16 amino acids. This CDR3 reads CASSSRLAGLYGELFF. DNA of the CDR3: TGTGCCAGCAGTTCGAGACTAGCGGGTCTCTACGGGGAGCTGTTTTTT.

The rearrangement uses TRBV14 and TRBJ2-6, with D unresolved. The CDR3 contains 15 residues. V shed 3 bases and J shed 0 bases, with 6 bases lying between them. The germline V gene encodes CDR1 SGHDN and CDR2 FVKESK. CDR3 nucleotides: TGTGCCAGCAGCCAGTACGACTCTGGGGCCAACGTCCTGACTTTC. Amino acids: CASSQYDSGANVLTF. Using reference TRBV14 and TRBJ2-6 for the parts outside the CDR3, the full variable domain is EAGVTQFPSHSVIEKGQTVTLRCDPISGHDNLYWYRRVMGKEIKFLLHFVKESKQDESGMPNNRFLAERTGGTYSTLKVQPAELEDSGVYFCASSQYDSGANVLTFGAGSRLTVL.

This chain connects TRBV7-9 to TRBJ2-5; weak D call: TRBD2 (5 bases). The CDR3 covers 12 residues. The germline V gene has CDR1 SEHNR and CDR2 FQNEAQ (reference sequence). V dropped 7 bases and J dropped 4 bases, with 10 bases sitting between them. The DNA for the CDR3 is TGTGCCAGCATGGCGGGTGGAGAGACCCAGTACTTC. Translation: CASMAGGETQYF.

The rearrangement links TRBV4-1 to TRBJ1-4; the D is unclear. The CDR3 totals 13 residues. Trimming took off 5 bases at V and 8 bases at J, with 12 bases between the two ends. CDR1 is MGHRA and CDR2 is YSYEKL in the germline V gene. CDR3 sequence reads: CASSTLPGEKLFF. As DNA, the CDR3 is TGCGCCAGCAGCACGCTACCGGGCGAAAAACTGTTTTTT.

V usage is TRBV10-3 and J usage is TRBJ2-3; D remains ambiguous. The V end lost 8 bases, the J end lost 6 bases, and 12 bases lay between the germline ends. Germline CDR1 and CDR2: ENHRY and SYGVKD. This CDR3 region has 12 residues. As DNA, the CDR3 is TGTGCCATCCTGGGCATCGGGGATACGCAGTATTTT. Translated, it gives CAILGIGDTQYF.

The V call is TRBV7-9, the J call TRBJ1-2; D gene ambiguous. The germline V gene has CDR1 SEHNR and CDR2 FQNEAQ (reference sequence). The V gene lost 5 bases and the J gene lost 6 bases, with 10 bases spanning the gap. The CDR3 loop spans 12 amino acids. The CDR3 nucleotides are TGTGCCAGCAGCCTCGCTACCGATGGCTACACCTTC. Amino acids: CASSLATDGYTF.

The V gene is TRBV29-1, the J gene TRBJ2-2, with TRBD2 as a possible D gene (6 bases). Germline CDR1 reads SQVTM; CDR2 reads ANQGSEA. The ends were cut back, 5 bases at V and 4 bases at J, with 11 bases in the middle. The CDR3 sequence is 13 residues long. The DNA of the CDR3 is TGCAGCGTTATAGCGGTGGGCACCGGGGAGCTGTTTTTT. It translates to CSVIAVGTGELFF.

V gene TRBV28 combines with J gene TRBJ2-7; D uncertain. Germline CDR1 MDHEN, CDR2 SYDVKM. The CDR3 covers 14 residues. V was clipped by 2 bases and J by 3 bases, with 11 bases between them. The CDR3 nucleotides read TGTGCCAGCAGTTTAATTGCCGAGGACTACGAGCAGTACTTC. Translation: CASSLIAEDYEQYF. The full variable domain, in which reference TRBV28 and TRBJ2-7 provide the parts outside the CDR3, is DVKVTQSSRYLVKRTGEKVFLECVQDMDHENMFWYRQDPGLGLRLIYFSYDVKMKEKGDIPEGYSVSREKKERFSLILESASTNQTSMYLCASSLIAEDYEQYFGPGTRLTVT.